The rows below give T cell receptor beta chains drawn from one sample of a study of cytomegalovirus exposure and HLA in healthy donors. Assay used: immunoSEQ multiplex PCR; TCRdb lists only in-frame clones, some missing. This table has approximately 150,000 clones, approximately 90% appearing once. Sequenced material: PBMCs. These receptors all stem from a man aged 18 to 30 in good health and CMV-seropositive. Both conserved end residues are part of each CDR3. Fields, in order: D gene, V gene, CDR3 protein. D genes are given only for firm matches.

TRBD2,TRBV6-6,CASSYSRLAGGYEQFF
-,TRBV11-2,CASRSSGNTIYF
TRBD1,TRBV7-9,CASSWGTGDSPLHF
TRBD1,TRBV7-9,CASSPQGSSGNTIYF
-,TRBV27,CASIPYTSGGDTEAFF
-,TRBV5-6,CASSLNRQPTNEKLFF
-,TRBV30,CAWSGGSGNTIYF
-,TRBV4-1,CASSQLGGAEAFF
-,TRBV19,CASVRQNTGELFF
TRBD1,TRBV5-4,CASSLEQGVETQYF
-,TRBV5-8,CASSFTGLYGTEAFF
-,TRBV28,CASSPPHQPQHF
TRBD1,TRBV13,CASSPDRGETQYF
-,TRBV12-1,CASSFAWGAGGYEQYF
TRBD2,TRBV14,CASSLGLSTSYNEQFF
-,TRBV9,CASSVGRLASYEQYF
-,TRBV6-1,CASSERGGDSYNEQFF
TRBD1,TRBV5-1,CASSLGTGNTGELFF
TRBD1,TRBV7-2,CASNPGQGAWETQYF
-,TRBV27,CASSPNRVMYTQYF
-,TRBV28,CASSLYGGSYNSPLHF
TRBD1,TRBV16,CASSQSGGTGIYEQYF
TRBD1,TRBV30,CAWSTGGNQPQHF
-,TRBV6-1,CASSEPGHGYEQYF
TRBD1,TRBV29-1,CSVDRGPEAFF
TRBD1,TRBV27,CASSGLRDRNIYEQYF
-,TRBV30,CAWSSQGSEQYF
-,TRBV10-2,CASSEQGLTEAFF
TRBD2,TRBV27,CASSLMGLAANNEQFF
-,TRBV18,CASSRGSGTEAFF
TRBD2,TRBV10-1,CASSGVAGAYEQYF
-,TRBV11-2,CASSQGTLNTEAFF
TRBD2,TRBV10-3,CAIGREGDEQFF
TRBD2,TRBV9,CASSVDDGGTDTQYF
-,TRBV9,CASSTEGGSFNEQFF
TRBD1,TRBV29-1,CSVQTGPGNSPLHF
-,TRBV6-1,CASSELGSWTQDNSPLHF
-,TRBV5-4,CASSLGYGDTQYF
-,TRBV7-5,CARSASEATYDYTF